The clone carrying this TCR beta chain was observed a few times. The data derive from a study of T-cell reconstitution after alpha-beta-depleted transplantation in children. Unique molecular identifiers were used in preparing the TCRbeta library. One entry per CDR3 protein, called by TCRdb with MiXCR from the PCR reads. The data show a few hundred thousand distinct CDR3 sequences, 15% to 20% seen once. The TCR sequence derives from a human donor who donated a stem cell graft to a child with acute lymphoblastic leukemia. Specimen: PBMCs from the stem cell graft donor, collected from the stem cell graft.

CDR3 DNA: TGTGCCACCAGTGAAAGGACTAGCGGTATATACAATGAGCAGTTCTTC. Translating gives CATSERTSGIYNEQFF. This chain joins TRBV24-1 and TRBJ2-1; 10 nucleotides agree with TRBD2. V trimming: 4 bases; J trimming: 4 bases; junction bases outside the gene matches: 6. This CDR3 has 16 residues. Per the germline V gene, CDR1 is KGHDR and CDR2 is SFDVKD.